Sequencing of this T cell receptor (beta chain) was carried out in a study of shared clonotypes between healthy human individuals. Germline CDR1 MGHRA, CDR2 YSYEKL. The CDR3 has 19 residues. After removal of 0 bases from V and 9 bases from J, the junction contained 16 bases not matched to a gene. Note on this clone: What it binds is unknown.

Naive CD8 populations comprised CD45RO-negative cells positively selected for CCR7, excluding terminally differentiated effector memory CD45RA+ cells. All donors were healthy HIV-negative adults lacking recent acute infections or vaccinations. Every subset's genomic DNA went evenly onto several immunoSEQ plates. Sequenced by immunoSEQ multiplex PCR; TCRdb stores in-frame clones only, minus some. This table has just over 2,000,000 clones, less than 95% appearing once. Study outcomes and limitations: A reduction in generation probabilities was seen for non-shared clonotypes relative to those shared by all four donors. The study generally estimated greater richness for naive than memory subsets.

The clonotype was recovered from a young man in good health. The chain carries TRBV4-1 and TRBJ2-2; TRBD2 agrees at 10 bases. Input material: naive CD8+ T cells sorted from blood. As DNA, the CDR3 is TGCGCCAGCAGCCAAGAATTGGTGGGGGAGCGGGAGGGCCGATGGGAGCTGTTTTTT. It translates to CASSQELVGEREGRWELFF.